These T cell receptor beta chains were read from a single sample in a study of CD8 T cells in Susac syndrome. In TCRdb, the immunoSEQ multiplex PCR reads were re-called with MiXCR into one record per CDR3 protein. The sample holds about 130,000 distinct CDR3 sequences, 80% seen once. The specimen was CD8+ T cells from PBMCs. Every receptor here comes from a human donor with multiple sclerosis. Both conserved end residues are part of each CDR3. D genes are given only for firm matches. Some rows have no size entry. The others give once, few or many, or a class for an expanded clone.

abundance: few
v_gene: TRBV25-1
d_gene: TRBD1
j_gene: TRBJ2-1
CDR3nt: TGTGCCAGCAGTGAATGGGGGACAGGGGCTTACAATGAGCAGTTCTTC
CDR3aa: CASSEWGTGAYNEQFF

abundance: NA
v_gene: TRBV6-6
d_gene: TRBD1
j_gene: TRBJ2-5
CDR3nt: TGTGCCAGCAGACGCACAGGGGGCCGGGAGACCCAGTACTTC
CDR3aa: CASRRTGGRETQYF

abundance: NA
v_gene: TRBV12-3/TRBV12-4
d_gene: NA
j_gene: TRBJ2-2
CDR3nt: TGTGCCAGCAGTCCGGTGACAAACGCCGGGGAGCTGTTTTTT
CDR3aa: CASSPVTNAGELFF

abundance: NA
v_gene: TRBV2
d_gene: NA
j_gene: TRBJ2-3
CDR3nt: TGTGCCAGCAATCCGGCTAGCACAGATACGCAGTATTTT
CDR3aa: CASNPASTDTQYF

abundance: NA
v_gene: TRBV20-1
d_gene: NA
j_gene: TRBJ1-1
CDR3nt: TGCAGTGCTAGATCTCTGGGTTACACTGAAGCTTTCTTT
CDR3aa: CSARSLGYTEAFF

abundance: once
v_gene: TRBV7-9
d_gene: NA
j_gene: TRBJ2-7
CDR3nt: TGTGCCAGCAGCTTAGTTGTCAACACTTACGGGGCCTACGAGCAGTACTTC
CDR3aa: CASSLVVNTYGAYEQYF

abundance: NA
v_gene: TRBV6-1
d_gene: NA
j_gene: TRBJ1-2
CDR3nt: TGTGCCAGCAGTGGCGGATACTATGGCTACACCTTC
CDR3aa: CASSGGYYGYTF

abundance: NA
v_gene: TRBV7-8
d_gene: NA
j_gene: TRBJ2-1
CDR3nt: TGTGCCAGCAGCTTAGACGGGGCCGTTAATGAGCAGTTCTTC
CDR3aa: CASSLDGAVNEQFF

abundance: NA
v_gene: TRBV28
d_gene: TRBD2
j_gene: TRBJ2-5
CDR3nt: TGTGCCAGCAGTTTGCTGGCGGGGGGGGATTCCCAAGAGACCCAGTACTTC
CDR3aa: CASSLLAGGDSQETQYF

abundance: NA
v_gene: TRBV19
d_gene: TRBD1
j_gene: TRBJ1-5
CDR3nt: TGTGCCAGTAGTCCCCGGCGACAGGGCAGTCAGCCCCAGCATTTT
CDR3aa: CASSPRRQGSQPQHF

abundance: NA
v_gene: TRBV7-6
d_gene: TRBD2
j_gene: TRBJ2-3
CDR3nt: TGTGCCAGCAGCTTAACGAAACTAGCGGGGGGGCCTCTGAGAGATACGCAGTATTTT
CDR3aa: CASSLTKLAGGPLRDTQYF

abundance: few
v_gene: TRBV27
d_gene: NA
j_gene: TRBJ1-6
CDR3nt: TGTGCCAGCAGTTTCGGGACGGAGAATTCACCCCTCCACTTT
CDR3aa: CASSFGTENSPLHF